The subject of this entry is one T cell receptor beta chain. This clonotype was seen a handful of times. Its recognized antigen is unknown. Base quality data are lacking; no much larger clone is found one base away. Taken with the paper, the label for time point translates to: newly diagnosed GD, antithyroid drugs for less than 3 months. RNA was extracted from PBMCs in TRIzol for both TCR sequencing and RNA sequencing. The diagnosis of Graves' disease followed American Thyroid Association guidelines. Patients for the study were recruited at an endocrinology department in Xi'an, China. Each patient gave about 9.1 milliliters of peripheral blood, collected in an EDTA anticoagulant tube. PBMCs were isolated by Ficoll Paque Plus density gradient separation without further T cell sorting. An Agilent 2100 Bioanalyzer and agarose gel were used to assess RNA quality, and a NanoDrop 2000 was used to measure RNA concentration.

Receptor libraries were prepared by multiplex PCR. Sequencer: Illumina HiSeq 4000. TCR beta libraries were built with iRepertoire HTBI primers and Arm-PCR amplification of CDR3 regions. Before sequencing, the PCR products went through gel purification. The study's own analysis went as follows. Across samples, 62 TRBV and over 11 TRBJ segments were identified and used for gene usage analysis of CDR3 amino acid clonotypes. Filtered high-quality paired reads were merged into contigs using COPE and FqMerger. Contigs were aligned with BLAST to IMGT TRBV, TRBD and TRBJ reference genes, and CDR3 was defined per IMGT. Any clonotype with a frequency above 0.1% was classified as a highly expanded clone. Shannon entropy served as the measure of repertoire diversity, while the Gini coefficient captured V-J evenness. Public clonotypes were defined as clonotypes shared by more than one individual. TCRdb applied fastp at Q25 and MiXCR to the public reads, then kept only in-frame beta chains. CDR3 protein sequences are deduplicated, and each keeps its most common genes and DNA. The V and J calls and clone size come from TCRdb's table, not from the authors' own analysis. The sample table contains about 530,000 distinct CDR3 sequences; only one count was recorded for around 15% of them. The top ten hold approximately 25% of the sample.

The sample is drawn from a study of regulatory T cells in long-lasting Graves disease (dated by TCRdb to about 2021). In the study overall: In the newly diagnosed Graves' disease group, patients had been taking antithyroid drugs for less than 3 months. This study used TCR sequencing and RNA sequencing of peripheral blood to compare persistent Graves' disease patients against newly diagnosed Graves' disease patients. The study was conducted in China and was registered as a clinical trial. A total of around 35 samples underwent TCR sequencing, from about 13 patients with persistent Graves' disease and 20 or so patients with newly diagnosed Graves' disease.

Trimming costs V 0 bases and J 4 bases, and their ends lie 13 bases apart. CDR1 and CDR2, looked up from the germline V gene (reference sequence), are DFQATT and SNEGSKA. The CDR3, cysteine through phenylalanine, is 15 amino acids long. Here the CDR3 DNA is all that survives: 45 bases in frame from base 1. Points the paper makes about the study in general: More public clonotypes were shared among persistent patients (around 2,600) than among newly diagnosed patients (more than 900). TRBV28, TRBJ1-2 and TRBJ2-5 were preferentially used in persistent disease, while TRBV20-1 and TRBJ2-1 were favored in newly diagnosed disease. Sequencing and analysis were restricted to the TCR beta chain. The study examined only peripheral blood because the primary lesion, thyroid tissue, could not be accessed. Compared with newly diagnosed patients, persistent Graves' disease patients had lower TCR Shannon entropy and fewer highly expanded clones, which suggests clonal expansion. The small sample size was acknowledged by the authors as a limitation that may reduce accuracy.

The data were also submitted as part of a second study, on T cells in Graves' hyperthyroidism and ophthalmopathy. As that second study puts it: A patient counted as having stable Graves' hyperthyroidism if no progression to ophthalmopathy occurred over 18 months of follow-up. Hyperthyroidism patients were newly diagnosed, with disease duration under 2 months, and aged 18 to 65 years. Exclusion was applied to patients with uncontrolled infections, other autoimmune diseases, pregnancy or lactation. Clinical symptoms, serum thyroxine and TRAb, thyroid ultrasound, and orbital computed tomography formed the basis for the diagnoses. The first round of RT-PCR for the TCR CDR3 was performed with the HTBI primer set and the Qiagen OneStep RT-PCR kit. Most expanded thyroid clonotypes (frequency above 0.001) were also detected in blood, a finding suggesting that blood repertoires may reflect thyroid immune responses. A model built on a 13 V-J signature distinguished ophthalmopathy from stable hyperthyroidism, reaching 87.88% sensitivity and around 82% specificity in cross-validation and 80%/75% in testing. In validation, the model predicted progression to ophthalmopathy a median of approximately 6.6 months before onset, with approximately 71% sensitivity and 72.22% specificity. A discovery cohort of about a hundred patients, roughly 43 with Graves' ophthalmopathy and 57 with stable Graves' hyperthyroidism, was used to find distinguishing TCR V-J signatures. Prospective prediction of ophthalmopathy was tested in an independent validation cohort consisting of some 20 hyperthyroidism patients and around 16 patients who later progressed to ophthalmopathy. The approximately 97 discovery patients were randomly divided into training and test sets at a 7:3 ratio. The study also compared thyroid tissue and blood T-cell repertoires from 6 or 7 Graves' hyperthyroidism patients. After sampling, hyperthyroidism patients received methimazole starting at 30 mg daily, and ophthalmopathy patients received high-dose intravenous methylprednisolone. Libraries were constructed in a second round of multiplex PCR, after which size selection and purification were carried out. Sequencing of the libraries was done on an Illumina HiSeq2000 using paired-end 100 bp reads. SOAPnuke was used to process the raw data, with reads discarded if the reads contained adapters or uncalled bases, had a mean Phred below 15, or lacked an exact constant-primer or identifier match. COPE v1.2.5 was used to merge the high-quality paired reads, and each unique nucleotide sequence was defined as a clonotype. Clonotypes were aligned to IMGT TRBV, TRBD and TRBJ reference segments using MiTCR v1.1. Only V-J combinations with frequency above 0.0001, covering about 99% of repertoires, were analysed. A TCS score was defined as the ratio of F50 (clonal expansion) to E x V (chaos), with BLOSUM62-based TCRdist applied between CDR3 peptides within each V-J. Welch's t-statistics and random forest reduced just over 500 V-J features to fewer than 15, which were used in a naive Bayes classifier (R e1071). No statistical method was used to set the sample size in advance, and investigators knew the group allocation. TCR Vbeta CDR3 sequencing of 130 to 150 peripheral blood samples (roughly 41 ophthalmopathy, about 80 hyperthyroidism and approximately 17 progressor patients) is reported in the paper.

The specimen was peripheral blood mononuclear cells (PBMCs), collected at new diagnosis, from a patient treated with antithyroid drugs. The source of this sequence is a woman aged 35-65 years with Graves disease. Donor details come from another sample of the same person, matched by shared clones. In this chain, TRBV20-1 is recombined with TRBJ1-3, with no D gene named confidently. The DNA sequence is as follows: TGCAGTGCTAGAGATTGGGCAGGCTCGGGAAACACCATATATTTT. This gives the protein CSARDWAGSGNTIYF.